Below, 14 T cell receptor beta chains from the same sample are listed, as sequenced in a study of T-cell reconstitution after alpha-beta-depleted transplantation in children. The TCRbeta library incorporated unique molecular identifiers. TCRdb re-called the PCR reads through MiXCR, storing one row per CDR3 protein. This sample has some 520,000 distinct CDR3 sequences, with around a third found just once. Sequencing used PBMCs from the stem cell graft donor, obtained from the stem cell graft. The source of these receptors is a human donor who donated a stem cell graft to a child with aplastic anemia.

CDR3 sequence (DNA): TGTGCCAGCAGCTTAGCCCCAGGGAGGCAGCCCCAGCATTTT. As protein: CASSLAPGRQPQHF. V usage is TRBV11-2 and J usage is TRBJ1-5, with D perhaps TRBD1 (5 bases). Germline V gene sequence: CDR1 SGHAT, CDR2 FQNNGV. The CDR3 loop spans 14 amino acids. Between the trimmed V and J ends, which lost 1 base and 7 bases, there was a span of 11 bases.

This clonotype has more than one count but fewer than ten. The gene calls are TRBV6-1 and TRBJ2-3; 12 nucleotides match TRBD2. V dropped 5 bases and J dropped 3; count of bases not matched to a gene: 12. From germline, CDR1 is MNHNS and CDR2 SASEGT. The CDR3 totals 18 residues. The CDR3 sequence: CASSPPPNLAGGTDTQYF. CDR3 DNA sequence: TGTGCCAGCAGTCCGCCCCCCAACCTAGCGGGAGGGACAGATACGCAGTATTTT.

This clonotype showed up many times. The J gene is TRBJ2-5, the V gene TRBV7-2; D is possibly TRBD2 (7 bases). CDR1 is SGHTA and CDR2 is FQGNSA in the germline V gene. The CDR3 contains 16 residues. V gave up 2 bases and J gave up 3 bases, with 16 bases separating them. Written as DNA, the CDR3 is TGTGCCAGCAGCTTACAATTCGCGGGGGACAAAGAGACCCAGTACTTC. It specifies CASSLQFAGDKETQYF.

This clonotype has a handful of counts. The DNA of the CDR3 is TGTGCCAGCAACGCGGGACTCACGTCAGATACGCAGTATTTT. Its translation is CASNAGLTSDTQYF. V gene TRBV27 combines with J gene TRBJ2-3; D possibly corresponds to TRBD2 (6 bases). Germline V gene sequence: CDR1 MNHEY, CDR2 SMNVEV (reference sequence). The V and J ends lost 7 bases and 4 bases respectively, with 15 bases between them. The CDR3 spans 14 residues.

The table lists this clonotype with a few counts. This chain joins TRBV29-1 and TRBJ2-2; 9 bases map to TRBD1. V was clipped by 7 bases and J by 6 bases; unmatched bases: 3. CDR1 and CDR2 from the germline V gene are SQVTM and ANQGSEA. The CDR3 spans 12 residues. CDR3 nucleotides: TGCAGCGCTACAGGGGGCTCCGGGGAGCTGTTTTTT. Its translation: CSATGGSGELFF.

This clonotype was picked up many times. This chain's CDR3 is CASSQDPGHSNQPQHF. The CDR3 DNA reads TGTGCCAGCAGCCAAGATCCAGGCCATAGCAATCAGCCCCAGCATTTT. The V gene is TRBV4-2, the J gene TRBJ1-5; the D is unclear. There are 16 residues in the CDR3. Trimming stripped 0 bases from V and 0 bases from J, with 9 bases between. The germline CDR1 and CDR2 sequences are LGHNA and YNFKEQ.

J is TRBJ1-1 and V is TRBV18; 10 bases map to TRBD1. From germline, CDR1 is KGHSH and CDR2 LQKENI. CDR3 length equals 14 residues. Losses at the gene ends were 7 bases for V and 0 bases for J; bases not matched to a gene: 2. DNA of the CDR3: TGTGCCAGCTTGGGACAGGGGATGAACACTGAAGCTTTCTTT. Its protein is CASLGQGMNTEAFF.

There are a few counts of this clonotype. The V and J genes are TRBV6-5 and TRBJ1-6; maybe TRBD1 (5 bases). This CDR3 has 15 residues. Germline CDR1 reads MNHEY; CDR2 reads SVGAGI. Trimming removed 0 bases at V and 9 bases at J, with 12 bases between. CDR3 sequence reads: CASSYSGQGSSPLHF. The CDR3 region has the DNA TGTGCCAGCAGTTACTCCGGGCAGGGCAGTTCACCCCTCCACTTT.

This clonotype was found a few times. The rearrangement uses TRBV9 and TRBJ2-5, with TRBD2 matching 16 bases. The CDR3 length is 16 residues. Looked up from germline, CDR1 is SGDLS and CDR2 is YYNGEE. J lost 4 bases, V lost 4 bases, and 4 bases had no gene match. CDR3 sequence (DNA): TGTGCCAGCAGCCCCGGGACTAGCGGGAGGGCAGAGACCCAGTACTTC. Translation: CASSPGTSGRAETQYF.

The CDR3 sequence is CASSLEGQGTYEQYV. In nucleotides, the CDR3 is TGTGCCAGCAGCTTAGAGGGACAGGGGACCTACGAGCAGTACGTC. This chain connects TRBV11-2 to TRBJ2-7; 10 nucleotides line up with TRBD1. The CDR3 is 15 amino acids. Germline trimming cut 0 bases from V and 2 bases from J; bases unmatched to any gene: 1. The germline V gene has CDR1 SGHAT and CDR2 FQNNGV.

This clonotype occurred a few times. The chain is built from TRBV28 and TRBJ2-7; TRBD1 might be the D (5 bases). V lost 7 bases and J 6 bases, leaving 13 bases between the germline ends. The CDR3 loop spans 12 amino acids. Germline V gives CDR1 MDHEN, CDR2 SYDVKM. CDR3 protein: CASKGAGREQYF. CDR3 bases: TGTGCCAGCAAAGGGGCAGGGCGCGAGCAGTACTTC.

This clonotype was detected a few times. V usage is TRBV7-2 and J usage is TRBJ2-5, with a weak D call TRBD1 (5 bases). This CDR3 region has 14 residues. CDR1 SGHTA and CDR2 FQGNSA come from the germline V gene. V was clipped by 2 bases and J by 4 bases, with 11 bases between them. CDR3 coding DNA: TGTGCCAGCAGCTTATGGTCAGGGATAGAGACCCAGTACTTC. Its translation: CASSLWSGIETQYF.

This clonotype came up many times. The chain's CDR3 is CASSPDRLNTEAFF. CDR3 coding DNA: TGTGCCAGCAGCCCGGACAGACTGAACACTGAAGCTTTCTTT. This chain links TRBV18 with TRBJ1-1; a possible D gene is TRBD1 (6 bases). CDR1 and CDR2 (germline): KGHSH, LQKENI. This CDR3 is 14 amino acids long. Deletions cut 8 bases from V and 0 bases from J, with 13 bases between.

The table lists this clonotype with a few counts. The V and J genes are TRBV6-2 or TRBV6-3 and TRBJ2-6; TRBD1 matches 9 bases. The CDR3 is 18 amino acids. Per the germline V gene, CDR1 is MNHEY and CDR2 is SVGEGT. J gave up 0 bases and V 4 bases, and 7 bases lay outside the gene matches. CDR3 nucleotide sequence: TGTGCCAGCAGTTCCAGGACAGGGGTCCGCTCTGGGGCCAACGTCCTGACTTTC. This codes for CASSSRTGVRSGANVLTF.